The 8 T cell receptor beta chains listed next were all sequenced from one sample in a study of shared clonotypes between healthy human individuals. As defined, naive CD8 cells were CD45RO-negative and positively selected for CCR7, with terminally differentiated effector memory CD45RA+ cells excluded. Clones were sequenced by immunoSEQ multiplex PCR, and TCRdb holds only the in-frame ones, with some missing. The sample includes a few million clones, 80% to 95% seen only once; the top ten take 1.5% to 2%. Sequenced material: naive CD8+ T cells from PBMCs. These receptors were obtained from a man younger than 35 in good health. Some clones in this sample may be carry-over from other donors' samples.

The rearrangement joins TRBV28 to TRBJ2-5, with 7 positions matching TRBD1. Germline V CDR1 and CDR2: MDHEN, SYDVKM. The CDR3 spans 14 residues. V lost 6 bases, J lost 5 bases, and 9 bases stayed unmatched. CDR3 in amino acids: CASSHTGALETQYF. The CDR3 nucleotides are TGTGCCAGCAGCCACACAGGGGCCCTCGAGACCCAGTACTTC.

This chain links TRBV19 with TRBJ1-5; 8 bases map to TRBD1. V trimming: 5 bases; J trimming: 7 bases; junction bases outside the gene matches: 13. The CDR3 has 16 residues. Germline-derived CDR1 and CDR2 are LNHDA and SQIVND (reference sequence). Here the CDR3 reads CASSLTSRGRGQPQHF. In DNA form, the CDR3 reads TGTGCCAGTAGTTTGACGTCCAGGGGGCGCGGGCAGCCCCAGCATTTT.

V is TRBV4-3 and J is TRBJ2-2; 9 bases align to TRBD1. Germline V CDR1 and CDR2: LGHNA, YSLEER. This CDR3 region has 16 residues. V shed 4 bases, J shed 4 bases, and the junction held 7 bases outside the gene matches. The CDR3 DNA is TGCGCCAGCAGCCGCGACAGGGGGGTAGGCACCGGGGAGCTGTTTTTT. Protein: CASSRDRGVGTGELFF.

This clone was detected only once. The CDR3 spells CASSLEAGYPNYGYTF. The CDR3 DNA is TGTGCCAGCAGCTTAGAGGCCGGATACCCTAACTATGGCTACACCTTC. The chain employs TRBV7-9 and TRBJ1-2; D ambiguous. Germline V lookup: CDR1 SEHNR, CDR2 FQNEAQ (reference sequence). This CDR3 contains 16 residues. Trimming took off 1 base at V and 0 bases at J, with 12 bases between the two ends.

V gene TRBV15 combines with J gene TRBJ2-7; possible D gene TRBD2, 7 bases. The CDR3 runs 15 residues. V was shortened by 4 bases and J by 0 bases, with 13 bases between the two germline ends. Germline V CDR1 and CDR2: LNHNV, YYDKDF (reference sequence). CDR3 sequence (DNA): TGTGCCACCAGCATTAAGGGGGGGAGCTCCTACGAGCAGTACTTC. It specifies CATSIKGGSSYEQYF.

The chain couples TRBV10-2 to TRBJ1-5; 7 bases match TRBD1. The germline gives CDR1 WSHSY, CDR2 SAAADI. This CDR3 is built from 17 residues. V lost 8 bases and J lost 2; bases outside the gene matches: 15. CDR3: CASGGQKTGRGNQPQHF. The CDR3 bases are TGCGCCAGCGGGGGACAGAAAACAGGACGAGGCAATCAGCCCCAGCATTTT.

The V and J genes are TRBV11-3 and TRBJ2-1; TRBD2 agrees at 9 bases. The CDR3 consists of 17 residues. V lost 1 base to trimming and J lost 3 bases; unmatched junction nucleotides: 7. Germline lookup yields CDR1 SGHNT and CDR2 YENEEA. CDR3 DNA sequence: TGTGCCAGCAGCTTAGGGTGGCGGGAGGGCGTCTACAATGAGCAGTTCTTC. Residues: CASSLGWREGVYNEQFF. The entire variable domain, with the rest obtained from reference TRBV11-3 and TRBJ2-1, is as follows: EAGVVQSPRYKIIEKKQPVAFWCNPISGHNTLYWYLQNLGQGPELLIRYENEEAVDDSQLPKDRFSAERLKGVDSTLKIQPAELGDSAVYLCASSLGWREGVYNEQFFGPGTRLTVL.

This clone was recorded once. CDR3 loop: CASSLYRDTEAFF. The CDR3 region has the DNA TGTGCCAGCAGTTTATATCGGGACACTGAAGCTTTCTTT. V usage is TRBV27 and J usage is TRBJ1-1; no reliable D call. CDR1 and CDR2 from the germline V gene are MNHEY and SMNVEV (reference sequence). Between the trimmed V and J ends, which lost 1 base and 3 bases, there was a span of 6 bases. This CDR3 has 13 residues.